This paragraph reports one TCR beta chain. The authors' processing: Estimates of nucleated cell counts were drawn from the amplification of reference gene primers. TCRdb keeps only in-frame clones here, not all; method: immunoSEQ multiplex PCR. V and J calls and clone size are given by that table; D and trimming were obtained from the DNA. Of over 150,000 clones in the sample, 80% to 85% were seen once. The germline V gene encodes CDR1 LNHDA and CDR2 SQIVND (reference sequence). The CDR3 runs to 14 residues. V trimming: 4 bases; J trimming: 5 bases; junction bases outside the gene matches: 3. The entry originates in a study of blood T cell repertoires in COVID-19. About the research overall: Material from acute and convalescent COVID-19 was sourced from the United States, Italy and Spain.

This chain joins TRBV19 and TRBJ2-1, with 9 positions matching TRBD1. The sequenced sample was peripheral blood. The sequence came from a woman in her seventies with COVID-19, enrolled during active disease. Here the CDR3 reads CASSSRTGDNEQFF. CDR3 in DNA: TGTGCCAGTAGTAGCCGGACAGGGGACAATGAGCAGTTCTTC. The full variable domain, completed using reference TRBV19 and TRBJ2-1, is DGGITQSPKYLFRKEGQNVTLSCEQNLNHDAMYWYRQDPGQGLRLIYYSQIVNDFQKGDIAEGYSVSREKKESFPLTVTSAQKNPTAFYLCASSSRTGDNEQFFGPGTRLTVL.